These 3 T cell receptor beta chains were sequenced from one sample in a study of blood T cell repertoires in COVID-19. Method: immunoSEQ multiplex PCR; TCRdb's copy keeps in-frame clones and lacks some. Among 95,000 to 100,000 clones, approximately 91% were seen once, and the ten largest hold approximately 15%. The material sequenced was peripheral blood. The receptors shown here come from a man aged 45-65 years with acute or convalescent COVID-19.

The CDR3: CASSLEQGASAFF. DNA for the CDR3: TGTGCCAGCAGCTTAGAACAGGGGGCTTCAGCTTTCTTT. The rearrangement uses TRBV11-3 and TRBJ1-1; 9 nucleotides align to TRBD1. With V trimmed by 0 bases and J by 10 bases, 3 bases remained unmatched. Germline lookup yields CDR1 SGHNT and CDR2 YENEEA. There are 13 residues in the CDR3.

This chain connects TRBV11-2 to TRBJ2-1; the match to TRBD2 covers 11 bases. Germline CDR1 SGHAT, CDR2 FQNNGV. J lost 8 bases, V lost 1 base, and 4 bases had no gene match. The CDR3 totals 15 residues. The CDR3 DNA is TGTGCCAGCAGCTTAGTAGCGGGGGGGCCCCATGAGCAGTTCTTC. Translation: CASSLVAGGPHEQFF.

The rearrangement links TRBV5-6 to TRBJ1-1, with TRBD1 as a possible D gene (5 bases). With 4 bases removed from V and 1 base from J, the gap between germline ends came to 11 bases. The CDR3 runs 14 residues. CDR1 and CDR2 from the germline V gene are SGHDT and YYEEEE. For the CDR3, the DNA is TGTGCCAGCAGCACGGGACTCCGGAACACTGAAGCTTTCTTT. Translation: CASSTGLRNTEAFF.